Below, one TCR beta chain is given with its context. Antigen unknown. This specimen belongs to a study of OX40 agonist ivuxolimab in advanced cancers. At the level of the study: Administration of intravenous ivuxolimab to patients occurred every 2 weeks at 0.01 to 10 mg/kg.

Some clones are missing from TCRdb's copy, which holds only in-frame ones; the method was immunoSEQ multiplex PCR. The table has approximately 79,000 clones, 94% seen once; the top ten hold around 20%. Per germline, CDR1 MGHRA and CDR2 YSYEKL. Losses at the gene ends were 3 bases for V and 3 bases for J; bases not matched to a gene: 17. The CDR3 extends over 18 amino acids. Autoimmune disease history or systemic immunosuppression excluded patients. Study-level results: The average count of expanded clones was higher among CD8+ T cells than among CD4+. Doses of 0.1 to 3.0 mg/kg were accompanied by clonal expansion of CD4+ and CD8+ blood T cells by week 6.

The material was CD4+ or CD8+ T cells sorted from blood, obtained in a trial of the OX40 agonist ivuxolimab. The genes are TRBV4-1 and TRBJ2-7, with 7 bases aligning to TRBD1. The origin of this receptor is an adult with an advanced solid tumor such as melanoma, head and neck, liver or kidney cancer. The CDR3 reads CASSHYIISDRDDYEQYF. DNA of the CDR3: TGCGCCAGCAGCCACTATATTATAAGCGACAGGGACGACTACGAGCAGTACTTC.